This T cell receptor (beta chain) was documented in a study of T cells in localized non-small cell lung cancer. Profiling relied on immunoSEQ multiplex PCR, and the TCRdb table lists in-frame clones only, not all of them. The sample shows over 20,000 clones, around nine tenths of them seen only once. The clonotype originates from a female donor at least 60 years old with stage I lung adenocarcinoma. The source was peripheral blood, collected before any cancer treatment.

The CDR3 here is CASSLSRTDTQYF. Here the CDR3 DNA reads TGTGCCAGCAGCTTGTCTCGCACAGATACGCAGTATTTT. This rearrangement joins TRBV5-6 to TRBJ2-3; unclear D gene. Germline V gives CDR1 SGHDT, CDR2 YYEEEE. The CDR3 length is 13 residues. V was cut by 1 base and J by 1 base, with 4 bases left in between.